The rows below give T cell receptor beta chains drawn from one sample of a study of T-cell reconstitution after alpha-beta-depleted transplantation in children. Each CDR3 protein is one row after TCRdb ran MiXCR on the PCR reads. In the table there are fewer than 90,000 distinct CDR3 sequences, 7.3% of which are singletons. Sequenced here: PBMCs from the stem cell graft donor, sampled from the stem cell graft. These receptors were taken from a human donor who donated a stem cell graft to a child with acute lymphoblastic leukemia. Both conserved end residues are part of each CDR3. Fields, in order: CDR3 protein, CDR3 DNA, clone size, J gene, D gene, V gene. A D gene is named only where the DNA matches it firmly. For some rows the clone size is stated as once, few or many, or as a class when expanded; others skip it.

CDR3 protein: CSVLGQGRMNTEAFF
CDR3 DNA: TGCAGCGTTCTCGGACAGGGAAGAATGAACACTGAAGCTTTCTTT
clone size: .
J gene: TRBJ1-1
D gene: TRBD1
V gene: TRBV29-1

CDR3 protein: CASSEQGLGTEAFF
CDR3 DNA: TGTGCCAGCAGTGAACAGGGATTAGGCACTGAAGCTTTCTTT
clone size: many
J gene: TRBJ1-1
D gene: .
V gene: TRBV6-1

CDR3 protein: CASSLDGNYGYTF
CDR3 DNA: TGCGCCAGCAGCTTGGACGGGAACTATGGCTACACCTTC
clone size: many
J gene: TRBJ1-2
D gene: .
V gene: TRBV5-1

CDR3 protein: CSARDWSSGYNEQFF
CDR3 DNA: TGCAGTGCTAGAGATTGGTCTAGCGGTTACAATGAGCAGTTCTTC
clone size: many
J gene: TRBJ2-1
D gene: TRBD2
V gene: TRBV20-1

CDR3 protein: CSVPGHATGELFF
CDR3 DNA: TGCAGCGTTCCGGGACACGCCACCGGGGAGCTGTTTTTT
clone size: medium-sized
J gene: TRBJ2-2
D gene: .
V gene: TRBV29-1

CDR3 protein: CATLLAGTGELFF
CDR3 DNA: TGTGCCACCCTCTTAGCCGGGACCGGGGAGCTGTTTTTT
clone size: many
J gene: TRBJ2-2
D gene: .
V gene: TRBV6-2/TRBV6-3

CDR3 protein: CASSQEHRAYGYTF
CDR3 DNA: TGCGCCAGCAGCCAAGAACACAGGGCCTATGGCTACACCTTC
clone size: few
J gene: TRBJ1-2
D gene: .
V gene: TRBV4-3

CDR3 protein: CSAESSGELFF
CDR3 DNA: TGCAGCGCCGAGAGTAGCGGGGAGCTGTTTTTT
clone size: many
J gene: TRBJ2-2
D gene: .
V gene: TRBV29-1

CDR3 protein: CAISEGEGPDTQYF
CDR3 DNA: TGTGCCATCAGTGAAGGGGAGGGACCAGATACGCAGTATTTT
clone size: many
J gene: TRBJ2-3
D gene: TRBD2
V gene: TRBV10-3

CDR3 protein: CASSGRPRADTQYF
CDR3 DNA: TGTGCCAGCAGTGGAAGGCCTAGGGCAGATACGCAGTATTTT
clone size: .
J gene: TRBJ2-3
D gene: .
V gene: TRBV28

CDR3 protein: CATSRAAGGANVLTF
CDR3 DNA: TGTGCCACCAGCAGAGCCGCGGGTGGGGCCAACGTCCTGACTTTC
clone size: .
J gene: TRBJ2-6
D gene: .
V gene: TRBV15

CDR3 protein: CSARGWTDNYEQYF
CDR3 DNA: TGCAGTGCTAGAGGCTGGACAGATAACTACGAGCAGTACTTC
clone size: many
J gene: TRBJ2-7
D gene: .
V gene: TRBV20-1

CDR3 protein: CASSLDTDYEQYF
CDR3 DNA: TGCGCCAGCAGCTTGGATACAGACTACGAGCAGTACTTC
clone size: many
J gene: TRBJ2-7
D gene: .
V gene: TRBV5-1

CDR3 protein: CASSQGGSKDTQYF
CDR3 DNA: TGCGCCAGCAGCCAAGGCGGGAGTAAAGATACGCAGTATTTT
clone size: few
J gene: TRBJ2-3
D gene: TRBD2
V gene: TRBV4-1

CDR3 protein: CASSLGPTGPDSPLHF
CDR3 DNA: TGCGCCAGCAGCTTGGGTCCGACAGGCCCCGATTCACCCCTCCACTTT
clone size: many
J gene: TRBJ1-6
D gene: .
V gene: TRBV5-1

CDR3 protein: CASSYSGGWGTEAFF
CDR3 DNA: TGTGCCAGCAGTTACTCGGGAGGATGGGGCACTGAAGCTTTCTTT
clone size: many
J gene: TRBJ1-1
D gene: .
V gene: TRBV6-5

CDR3 protein: CASSGSSGGAKQFF
CDR3 DNA: TGTGCCAGCAGCGGATCCAGCGGGGGCGCGAAGCAGTTCTTC
clone size: many
J gene: TRBJ2-1
D gene: TRBD2
V gene: TRBV7-2

CDR3 protein: CSASNSGRNYEQYF
CDR3 DNA: TGCAGTGCTAGTAATAGCGGGAGAAACTACGAGCAGTACTTC
clone size: many
J gene: TRBJ2-7
D gene: TRBD2
V gene: TRBV20-1

CDR3 protein: CASSLEAGGTYEQYF
CDR3 DNA: TGTGCCAGCAGCTTAGAGGCGGGGGGGACCTACGAGCAGTACTTC
clone size: .
J gene: TRBJ2-7
D gene: TRBD2
V gene: TRBV11-2

CDR3 protein: CAITLDGSSTDTQYF
CDR3 DNA: TGTGCCATCACCCTGGACGGCTCTAGCACAGATACGCAGTATTTT
clone size: many
J gene: TRBJ2-3
D gene: .
V gene: TRBV10-3

CDR3 protein: CASSLDSYGYTF
CDR3 DNA: TGTGCCAGCAGCCTGGACAGCTATGGCTACACCTTC
clone size: many
J gene: TRBJ1-2
D gene: .
V gene: TRBV5-5

CDR3 protein: CASTLLPPGTANTEAFF
CDR3 DNA: TGTGCCAGCACCCTACTGCCCCCCGGGACAGCCAACACTGAAGCTTTCTTT
clone size: many
J gene: TRBJ1-1
D gene: TRBD1
V gene: TRBV7-8

CDR3 protein: CASLAAYQETQYF
CDR3 DNA: TGTGCCAGCTTGGCTGCGTACCAAGAGACCCAGTACTTC
clone size: many
J gene: TRBJ2-5
D gene: .
V gene: TRBV28

CDR3 protein: CASSLETWGPYEQYF
CDR3 DNA: TGTGCCAGCAGCTTAGAGACTTGGGGACCCTACGAGCAGTACTTC
clone size: many
J gene: TRBJ2-7
D gene: .
V gene: TRBV7-2

CDR3 protein: CASSQQGGFNNEQFF
CDR3 DNA: TGTGCCAGCAGCCAACAGGGGGGGTTCAACAATGAGCAGTTCTTC
clone size: many
J gene: TRBJ2-1
D gene: .
V gene: TRBV4-2

CDR3 protein: CASSLAPVSDTYEQYF
CDR3 DNA: TGTGCCAGCAGCTTAGCCCCCGTTAGCGACACCTACGAGCAGTACTTC
clone size: .
J gene: TRBJ2-7
D gene: .
V gene: TRBV7-6

CDR3 protein: CASSQSSGEETQYF
CDR3 DNA: TGTGCCAGCAGCCAATCTAGCGGAGAAGAGACCCAGTACTTC
clone size: few
J gene: TRBJ2-5
D gene: .
V gene: TRBV16

CDR3 protein: CASSSTGGDYGYTF
CDR3 DNA: TGTGCCAGCAGTTCCACGGGGGGAGACTATGGCTACACCTTC
clone size: many
J gene: TRBJ1-2
D gene: .
V gene: TRBV6-5

CDR3 protein: CASSLEWSWPSSYEHYF
CDR3 DNA: TGTGCCAGCAGCTTAGAATGGAGTTGGCCTTCCTCCTACGAGCATTACTTC
clone size: many
J gene: TRBJ2-7
D gene: .
V gene: TRBV11-2

CDR3 protein: CASSLGLEQYF
CDR3 DNA: TGTGCCAGCAGCTTAGGCCTCGAGCAGTACTTC
clone size: many
J gene: TRBJ2-7
D gene: .
V gene: TRBV7-9

CDR3 protein: CASSLNGQGARVFTGELFF
CDR3 DNA: TGTGCCAGCAGCTTAAATGGCCAGGGGGCGCGGGTCTTCACCGGGGAGCTGTTTTTT
clone size: many
J gene: TRBJ2-2
D gene: TRBD1
V gene: TRBV7-3

CDR3 protein: CSAMTGGDSPLHF
CDR3 DNA: TGCAGTGCAATGACAGGGGGAGATTCACCCCTCCACTTT
clone size: many
J gene: TRBJ1-6
D gene: TRBD1
V gene: TRBV20-1

CDR3 protein: CSVKYREGYEQYF
CDR3 DNA: TGCAGCGTTAAGTACAGGGAAGGCTACGAGCAGTACTTC
clone size: many
J gene: TRBJ2-7
D gene: .
V gene: TRBV29-1

CDR3 protein: CASSPSETQYF
CDR3 DNA: TGTGCCAGCAGTCCCTCCGAAACCCAGTACTTC
clone size: few
J gene: TRBJ2-5
D gene: .
V gene: TRBV12-3/TRBV12-4

CDR3 protein: CASSSPGPSRGNIQYF
CDR3 DNA: TGTGCCAGCAGCTCCCCGGGCCCTTCAAGGGGAAACATTCAGTACTTC
clone size: few
J gene: TRBJ2-4
D gene: .
V gene: TRBV5-6

CDR3 protein: CASTSNRGSGWGSYNEQFF
CDR3 DNA: TGTGCCAGCACCTCTAACCGCGGGAGCGGCTGGGGGTCCTACAATGAGCAGTTCTTC
clone size: .
J gene: TRBJ2-1
D gene: TRBD2
V gene: TRBV27

CDR3 protein: CASSPQGVYEQYF
CDR3 DNA: TGTGCCAGCAGCCCACAGGGGGTCTACGAGCAGTACTTC
clone size: many
J gene: TRBJ2-7
D gene: TRBD1
V gene: TRBV7-9

CDR3 protein: CASSRNSPNEQFF
CDR3 DNA: TGCGCCAGCAGTAGGAACTCTCCGAATGAGCAGTTCTTC
clone size: many
J gene: TRBJ2-1
D gene: .
V gene: TRBV10-2

CDR3 protein: CSVPGGGEQFF
CDR3 DNA: TGCAGCGTGCCCGGGGGAGGTGAGCAGTTCTTC
clone size: many
J gene: TRBJ2-1
D gene: .
V gene: TRBV29-1

CDR3 protein: CASSSRSGHYGYTF
CDR3 DNA: TGTGCCAGCAGTTCGAGATCCGGACACTATGGCTACACCTTC
clone size: many
J gene: TRBJ1-2
D gene: .
V gene: TRBV12-3/TRBV12-4

CDR3 protein: CASSPEGGRLGAFF
CDR3 DNA: TGTGCCAGCTCACCAGAGGGGGGTAGGCTTGGAGCTTTCTTT
clone size: many
J gene: TRBJ1-1
D gene: .
V gene: TRBV18

CDR3 protein: CAISEPGQGTGELFF
CDR3 DNA: TGTGCCATCAGTGAACCGGGACAGGGGACCGGGGAGCTGTTTTTT
clone size: many
J gene: TRBJ2-2
D gene: TRBD1
V gene: TRBV10-3

CDR3 protein: CASSPDRPSGANVLTF
CDR3 DNA: TGTGCCAGCAGCCCGGACCGACCCTCTGGGGCCAACGTCCTGACTTTC
clone size: many
J gene: TRBJ2-6
D gene: .
V gene: TRBV7-2

CDR3 protein: CASSPMGRSATNEKLFF
CDR3 DNA: TGTGCCAGCTCACCCATGGGACGGAGTGCAACTAATGAAAAACTGTTTTTT
clone size: many
J gene: TRBJ1-4
D gene: .
V gene: TRBV18

CDR3 protein: CSVVLRGFGDTQYF
CDR3 DNA: TGCAGCGTTGTTTTAAGGGGATTTGGAGATACGCAGTATTTT
clone size: many
J gene: TRBJ2-3
D gene: .
V gene: TRBV29-1

CDR3 protein: CSAFEKFF
CDR3 DNA: TGCAGTGCTTTTGAGAAGTTCTTC
clone size: .
J gene: TRBJ2-1
D gene: .
V gene: TRBV20-1

CDR3 protein: CASSLEPGAVDTQYF
CDR3 DNA: TGTGCCAGCAGCTTAGAACCGGGCGCGGTAGATACGCAGTATTTT
clone size: many
J gene: TRBJ2-3
D gene: .
V gene: TRBV7-6

CDR3 protein: CSARRDGYTF
CDR3 DNA: TGCAGTGCACGAAGGGACGGCTACACCTTC
clone size: few
J gene: TRBJ1-2
D gene: .
V gene: TRBV20-1

CDR3 protein: CASSQEADTYNEQFF
CDR3 DNA: TGCGCCAGCAGCCAAGAAGCGGATACCTACAATGAGCAGTTCTTC
clone size: many
J gene: TRBJ2-1
D gene: .
V gene: TRBV4-3

CDR3 protein: CASSAPNSNEKLFF
CDR3 DNA: TGTGCCAGCAGCGCCCCCAACAGTAATGAAAAACTGTTTTTT
clone size: many
J gene: TRBJ1-4
D gene: .
V gene: TRBV9

CDR3 protein: CSASRGRLAGPNSYEQYF
CDR3 DNA: TGCAGTGCCTCCCGGGGTCGACTAGCGGGCCCCAACTCCTACGAGCAGTACTTC
clone size: many
J gene: TRBJ2-7
D gene: TRBD2
V gene: TRBV20-1